This T cell receptor (beta chain) originates from a study of shared clonotypes between healthy human individuals. Overall study: Every donor yielded three CD4 naive, three CD4 memory, two CD8 naive and one CD8 memory plate. Study outcomes and limitations: The small donor group covered limited genetic and exposure diversity.

The CDR3 spans 15 residues. V shed 4 bases, J shed 6 bases, and the junction held 4 bases outside the gene matches. Germline V gives CDR1 LGHNA, CDR2 YNFKEQ. Sequencing was performed with immunoSEQ multiplex PCR; in TCRdb, only in-frame clones are kept and a portion is missing. The table records 2 million to 3 million clones, approximately 93% of them present only once. In regard to this clone: Its antigen is undetermined.

V usage is TRBV4-2 and J usage is TRBJ2-3; 13 nucleotides agree with TRBD2. This TCR was recovered from a man between 18 and 29 years old in good health. Some clones in this sample may be carry-over from other donors' samples. The sample was naive CD4+ T cells from PBMCs. Regarding subset: CD45RA+ positively selected. DNA for the CDR3: TGTGCCAGCAGCCGAAGACTAGCGGGAGGTGATACGCAGTATTTT. Encoded protein: CASSRRLAGGDTQYF.